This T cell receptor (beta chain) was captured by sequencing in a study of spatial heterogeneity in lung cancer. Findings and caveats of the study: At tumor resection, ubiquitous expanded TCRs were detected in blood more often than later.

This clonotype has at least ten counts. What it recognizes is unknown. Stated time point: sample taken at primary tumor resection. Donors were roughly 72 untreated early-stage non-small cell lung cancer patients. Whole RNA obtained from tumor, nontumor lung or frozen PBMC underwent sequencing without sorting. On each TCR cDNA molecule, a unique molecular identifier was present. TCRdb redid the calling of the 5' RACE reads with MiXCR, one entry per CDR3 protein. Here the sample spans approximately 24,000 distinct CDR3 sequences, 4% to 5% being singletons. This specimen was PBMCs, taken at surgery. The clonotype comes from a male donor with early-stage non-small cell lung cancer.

The CDR3 spells CASGGQLSGNTIYF. The CDR3 nucleotides read TGTGCCAGCGGGGGGCAACTCTCTGGAAACACCATATATTTT. The rearrangement links TRBV6-2 or TRBV6-3 to TRBJ1-3; possible D gene TRBD1, 6 bases. CDR1 is MNHEY, CDR2 SVGEGT, per germline. V was pared by 8 bases and J by 0 bases, with 11 bases between. The CDR3 has 14 residues.